This entry features one TCR beta chain sequence. The target antigen is unknown. This entry belongs to a study of cytomegalovirus exposure and HLA in healthy donors. For the study at large: Falling in the Caucasian-associated ancestry cluster were 81% of under 450 genotyped donors.

Germline lookup yields CDR1 SGHDT and CDR2 YYEEEE. The CDR3 spans 14 residues. With 3 bases clipped from V and 4 bases from J, the junction kept 6 bases outside the gene matches. The primer mix had 60 Vbeta and 13 Jbeta primers. Assay used: immunoSEQ multiplex PCR; TCRdb lists only in-frame clones, some missing. The data hold 160,000 or so clones, with 87% observed a single time. Study conclusions and caveats: Later, an analysis found that common viral pathogens appeared to be linked with several of the most significant clusters. In vitro assays verified that three CMV-associated chains recognized CMV antigens specifically.

This chain links TRBV5-6 with TRBJ1-2; 7 bases map to TRBD1. This TCR came from a woman in her twenties or thirties in good health and CMV-seronegative. Input material: PBMCs. The CDR3 DNA follows: TGTGCCAGCAGCTACCTTGACAGGGCCTATGGCTACACCTTC. Protein: CASSYLDRAYGYTF. Looking up the rest from reference TRBV5-6 and TRBJ1-2 gives the full variable domain: DAGVTQSPTHLIKTRGQQVTLRCSPKSGHDTVSWYQQALGQGPQFIFQYYEEEERQRGNFPDRFSGHQFPNYSSELNVNALLLGDSALYLCASSYLDRAYGYTFGSGTRLTVV.